These T cell receptor beta chains were read from a single sample in a study of cytomegalovirus exposure and HLA in healthy donors. The repertoire was sequenced with immunoSEQ multiplex PCR; TCRdb's copy has only in-frame clones and lacks some. Of 90,000 to 100,000 clones in the sample, around 66% were seen once. Sequenced material: PBMCs. The receptors originated from a man between 25 and 39 years old in good health and CMV-seronegative. Both conserved end residues are trimmed from each CDR3. Each record gives: V gene, CDR3 protein.

>TRBV6-1
ATDSGGRGTEAF
>TRBV7-2
ASSIRDFTYEQY
>TRBV10-1
ASSGDRFNYGYT
>TRBV11-2
ASSLSTNYGYT
>TRBV15
ATSRSTQGSEQF
>TRBV7-7
ASSLESSTGELF
>TRBV4-1
ASSQSRRVERSEQF
>TRBV6-6
ASSFRDNLDTQY
>TRBV7-7
ASSLGQTSTDTQY
>TRBV6-1
ASTPQGAYNSPLH
>TRBV2
ATYGLAGGRGVNEQY
>TRBV19
ASSSRQGQGTGELF
>TRBV5-1
ASSTDRGRAEAF
>TRBV7-9
ASRPTGGAVDEQY
>TRBV7-3
ASSSRTDGSPRGNEQF
>TRBV5-3
ARRVRYRECNEQF
>TRBV4-3
ASSQVGNSGNTIY
>TRBV7-6
ASSSRTGALLH
>TRBV10-3
ATRYGTENSPLH
>TRBV7-9
SSKRIPAVYNSPLH
>TRBV15
ATSEETGTLYEQY
>TRBV19
ASSPATPSSTDTQY
>TRBV7-2
ASSFAGDTGELF
>TRBV30
AWNQGVNNSPLH
>TRBV15
ATSRDQVAGVYNEQF
>TRBV5-6
ASSLPGGGNEQF
>TRBV5-1
ASSLLTTGGNTEAF
>TRBV7-8
ASSLARSGRGGELF
>TRBV2
ASSGGVGYT